The TCR beta chain described here comes from a study of cytomegalovirus exposure and HLA in healthy donors. Study overall: HLA-typed donors contributed about 85 million unique TCRs, which were held in an early data release. Regarding the study as a whole: With further analysis later on, most CMV-associated TCR beta chains appeared HLA-restricted.

V lost 2 bases and J lost 4; bases outside the gene matches: 4. This CDR3 region has 15 residues. Germline V gene sequence: CDR1 PRHDT, CDR2 FYEKMQ (reference sequence). On this clone itself: No antigen is known for it.

Vbeta (60) and Jbeta (13) primers were used in the PCR. Profiling relied on immunoSEQ multiplex PCR, and the TCRdb table lists in-frame clones only, not all of them. Among more than 150,000 clones listed, approximately 82% were seen once. When sampled, the donors appeared nominally healthy, though they likely had unrecorded immune exposures. The source of this sequence is a male donor in good health and CMV-seronegative. The sequenced sample consisted of PBMCs. The rearrangement links TRBV13 to TRBJ1-4; TRBD1 aligns across 7 bases. In nucleotides, the CDR3 is TGTGCCAGCAGCTTAAAACAGGGGCTTAATGAAAAACTGTTTTTT. It codes for CASSLKQGLNEKLFF. The whole variable domain, filled in from reference TRBV13 and TRBJ1-4, reads AAGVIQSPRHLIKEKRETATLKCYPIPRHDTVYWYQQGPGQDPQFLISFYEKMQSDKGSIPDRFSAQQFSDYHSELNMSSLELGDSALYFCASSLKQGLNEKLFFGSGTQLSVL.